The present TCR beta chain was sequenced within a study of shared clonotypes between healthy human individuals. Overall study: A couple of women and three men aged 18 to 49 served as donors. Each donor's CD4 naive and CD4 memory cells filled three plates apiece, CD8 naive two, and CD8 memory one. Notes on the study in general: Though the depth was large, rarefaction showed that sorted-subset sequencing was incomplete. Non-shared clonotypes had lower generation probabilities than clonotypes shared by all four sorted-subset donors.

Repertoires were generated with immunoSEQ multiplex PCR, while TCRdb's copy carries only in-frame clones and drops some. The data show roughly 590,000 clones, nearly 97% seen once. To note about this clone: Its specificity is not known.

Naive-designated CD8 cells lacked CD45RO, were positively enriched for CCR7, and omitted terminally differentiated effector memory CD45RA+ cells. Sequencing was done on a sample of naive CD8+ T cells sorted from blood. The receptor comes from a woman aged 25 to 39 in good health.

CDR3 region: CASSVDVQFPFYGYTF. CDR3 sequence (DNA): TGTGCCAGCAGCGTAGATGTGCAGTTTCCCTTCTATGGCTACACCTTC. The V gene is TRBV9, the J gene TRBJ1-2; D ambiguous. Trimming stripped 0 bases from V and 4 bases from J, with 16 bases between. This CDR3 is 16 amino acids long. Germline assignment: CDR1 SGDLS and CDR2 YYNGEE. Looking up the rest from reference TRBV9 and TRBJ1-2 gives the full variable domain: DSGVTQTPKHLITATGQRVTLRCSPRSGDLSVYWYQQSLDQGLQFLIQYYNGEERAKGNILERFSAQQFPDLHSELNLSSLELGDSALYFCASSVDVQFPFYGYTFGSGTRLTVV.